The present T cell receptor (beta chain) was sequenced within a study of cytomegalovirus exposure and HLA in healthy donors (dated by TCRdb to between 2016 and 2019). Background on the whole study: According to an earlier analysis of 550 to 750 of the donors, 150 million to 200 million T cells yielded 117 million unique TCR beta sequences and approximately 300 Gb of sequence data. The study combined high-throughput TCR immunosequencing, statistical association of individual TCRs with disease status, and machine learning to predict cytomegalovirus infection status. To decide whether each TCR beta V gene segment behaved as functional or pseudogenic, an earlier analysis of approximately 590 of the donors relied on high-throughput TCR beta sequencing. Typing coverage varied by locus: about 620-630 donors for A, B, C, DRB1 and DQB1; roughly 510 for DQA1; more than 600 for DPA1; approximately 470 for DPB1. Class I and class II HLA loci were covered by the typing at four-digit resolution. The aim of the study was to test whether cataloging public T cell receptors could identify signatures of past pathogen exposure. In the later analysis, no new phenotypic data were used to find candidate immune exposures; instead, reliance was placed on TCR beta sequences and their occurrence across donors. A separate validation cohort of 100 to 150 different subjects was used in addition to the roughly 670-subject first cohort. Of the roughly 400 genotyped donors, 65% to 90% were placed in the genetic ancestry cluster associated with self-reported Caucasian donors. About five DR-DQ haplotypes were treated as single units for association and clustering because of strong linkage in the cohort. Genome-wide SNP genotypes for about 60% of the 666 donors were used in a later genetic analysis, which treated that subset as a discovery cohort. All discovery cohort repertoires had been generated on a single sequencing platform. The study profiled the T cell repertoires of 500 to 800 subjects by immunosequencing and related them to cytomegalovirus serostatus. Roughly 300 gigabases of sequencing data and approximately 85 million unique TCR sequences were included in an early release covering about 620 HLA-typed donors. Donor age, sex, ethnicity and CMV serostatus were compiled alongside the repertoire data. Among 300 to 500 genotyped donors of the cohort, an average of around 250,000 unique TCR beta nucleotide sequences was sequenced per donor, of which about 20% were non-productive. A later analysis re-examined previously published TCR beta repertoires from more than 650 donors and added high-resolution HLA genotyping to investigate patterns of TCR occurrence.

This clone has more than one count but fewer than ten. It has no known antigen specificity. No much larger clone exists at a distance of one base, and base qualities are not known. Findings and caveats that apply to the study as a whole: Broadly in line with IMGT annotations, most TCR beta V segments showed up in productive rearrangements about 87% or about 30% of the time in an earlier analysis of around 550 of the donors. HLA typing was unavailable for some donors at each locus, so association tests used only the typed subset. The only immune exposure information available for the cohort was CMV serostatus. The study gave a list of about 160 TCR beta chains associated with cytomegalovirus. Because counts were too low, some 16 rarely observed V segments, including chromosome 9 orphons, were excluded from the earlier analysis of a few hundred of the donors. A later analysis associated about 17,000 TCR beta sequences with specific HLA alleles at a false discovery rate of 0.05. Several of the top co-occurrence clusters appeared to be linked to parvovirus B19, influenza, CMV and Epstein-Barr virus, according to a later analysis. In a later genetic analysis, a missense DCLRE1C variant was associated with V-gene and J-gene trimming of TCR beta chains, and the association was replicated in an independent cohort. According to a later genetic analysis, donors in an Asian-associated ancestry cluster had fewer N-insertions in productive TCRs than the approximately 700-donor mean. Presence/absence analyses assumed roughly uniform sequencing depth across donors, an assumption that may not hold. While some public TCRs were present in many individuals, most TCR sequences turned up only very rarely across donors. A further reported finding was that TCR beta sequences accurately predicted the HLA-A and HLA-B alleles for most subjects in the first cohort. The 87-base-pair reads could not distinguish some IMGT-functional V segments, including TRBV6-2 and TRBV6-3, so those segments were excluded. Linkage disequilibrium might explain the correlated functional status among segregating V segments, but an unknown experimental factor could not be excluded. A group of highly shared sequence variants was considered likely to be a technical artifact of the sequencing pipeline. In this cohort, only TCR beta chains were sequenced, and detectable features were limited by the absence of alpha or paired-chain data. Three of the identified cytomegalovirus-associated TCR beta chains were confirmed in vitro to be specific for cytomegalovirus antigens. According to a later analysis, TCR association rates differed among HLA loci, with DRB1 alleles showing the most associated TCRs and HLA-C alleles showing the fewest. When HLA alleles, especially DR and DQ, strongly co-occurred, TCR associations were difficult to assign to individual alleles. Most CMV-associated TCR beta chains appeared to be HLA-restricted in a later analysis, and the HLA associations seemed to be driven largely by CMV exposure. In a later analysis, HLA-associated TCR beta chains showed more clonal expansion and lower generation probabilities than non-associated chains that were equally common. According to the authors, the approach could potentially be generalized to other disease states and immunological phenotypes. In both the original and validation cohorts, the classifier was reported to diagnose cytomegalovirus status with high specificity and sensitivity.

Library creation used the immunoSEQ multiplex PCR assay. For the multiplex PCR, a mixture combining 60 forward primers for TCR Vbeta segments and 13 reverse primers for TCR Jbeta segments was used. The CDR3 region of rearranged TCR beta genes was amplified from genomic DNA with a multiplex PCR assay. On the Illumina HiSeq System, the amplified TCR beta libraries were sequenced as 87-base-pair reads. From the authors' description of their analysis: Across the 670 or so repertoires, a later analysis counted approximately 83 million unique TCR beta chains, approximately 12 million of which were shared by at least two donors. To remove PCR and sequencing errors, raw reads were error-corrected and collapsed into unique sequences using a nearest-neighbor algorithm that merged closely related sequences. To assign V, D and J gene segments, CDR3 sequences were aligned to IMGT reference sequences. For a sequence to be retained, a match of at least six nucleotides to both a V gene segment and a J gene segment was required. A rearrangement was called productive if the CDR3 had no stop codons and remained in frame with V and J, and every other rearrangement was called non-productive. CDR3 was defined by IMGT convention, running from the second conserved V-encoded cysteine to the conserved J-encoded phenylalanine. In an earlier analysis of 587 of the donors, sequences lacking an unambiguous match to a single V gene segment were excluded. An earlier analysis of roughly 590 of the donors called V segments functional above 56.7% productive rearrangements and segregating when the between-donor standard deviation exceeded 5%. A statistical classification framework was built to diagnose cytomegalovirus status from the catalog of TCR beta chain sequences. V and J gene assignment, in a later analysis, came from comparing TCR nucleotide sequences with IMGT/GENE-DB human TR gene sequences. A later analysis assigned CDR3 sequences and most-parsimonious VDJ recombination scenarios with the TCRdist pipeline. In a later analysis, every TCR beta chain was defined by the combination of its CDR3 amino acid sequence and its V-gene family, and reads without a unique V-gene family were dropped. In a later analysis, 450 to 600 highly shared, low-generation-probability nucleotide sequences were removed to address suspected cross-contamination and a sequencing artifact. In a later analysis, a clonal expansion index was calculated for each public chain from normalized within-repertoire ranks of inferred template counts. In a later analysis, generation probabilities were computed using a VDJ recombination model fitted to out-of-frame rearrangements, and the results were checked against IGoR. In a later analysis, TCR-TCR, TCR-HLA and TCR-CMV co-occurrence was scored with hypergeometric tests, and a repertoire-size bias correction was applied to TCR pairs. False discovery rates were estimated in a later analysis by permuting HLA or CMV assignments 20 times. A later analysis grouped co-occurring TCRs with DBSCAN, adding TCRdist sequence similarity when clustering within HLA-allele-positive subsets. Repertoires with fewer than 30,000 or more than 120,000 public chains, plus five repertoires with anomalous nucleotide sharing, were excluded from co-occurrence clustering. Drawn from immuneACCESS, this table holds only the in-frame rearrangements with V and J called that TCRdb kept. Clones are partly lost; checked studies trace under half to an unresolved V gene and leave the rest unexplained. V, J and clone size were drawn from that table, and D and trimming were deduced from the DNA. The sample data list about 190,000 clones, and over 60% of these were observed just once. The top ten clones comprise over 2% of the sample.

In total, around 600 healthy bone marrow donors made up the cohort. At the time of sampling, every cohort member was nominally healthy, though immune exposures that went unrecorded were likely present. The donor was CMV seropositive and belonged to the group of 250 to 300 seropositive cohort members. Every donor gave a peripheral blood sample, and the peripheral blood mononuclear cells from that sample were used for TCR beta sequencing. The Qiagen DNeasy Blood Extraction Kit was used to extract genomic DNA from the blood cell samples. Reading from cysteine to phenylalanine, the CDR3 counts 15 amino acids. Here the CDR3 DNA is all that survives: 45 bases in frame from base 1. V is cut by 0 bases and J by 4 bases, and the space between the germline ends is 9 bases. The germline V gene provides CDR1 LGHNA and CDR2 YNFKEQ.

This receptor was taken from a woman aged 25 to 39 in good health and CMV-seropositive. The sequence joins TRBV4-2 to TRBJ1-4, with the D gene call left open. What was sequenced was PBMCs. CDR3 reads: CASSQENYGNEKLFF. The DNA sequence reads TGTGCCAGCAGCCAAGAAAACTACGGTAATGAAAAACTGTTTTTT.